These 24 T cell receptor beta chains were sequenced from one sample in a study of blood T cell repertoires in COVID-19. TCRdb keeps only in-frame clones here, not all; method: immunoSEQ multiplex PCR. The sample lists fewer than 300,000 clones; over 75% were seen once. Input material: PBMCs or T cells enriched from blood (not recorded which). These TCRs come from a woman aged 25 to 39 who had recovered from COVID-19.

The rearrangement links TRBV29-1 to TRBJ1-2; a possible D gene is TRBD1 (6 bases). Looked up from germline, CDR1 is SQVTM and CDR2 is ANQGSEA. There are 12 residues in the CDR3. Trimming took off 0 bases at V and 6 bases at J, with 8 bases between the two ends. CDR3 nucleotide sequence: TGCAGCGTTGAAGATACAGGGCATGGCTACACCTTC. The encoded protein is CSVEDTGHGYTF.

The genes are TRBV3-1 (or the pseudogene TRBV3-2) and TRBJ1-3; D uncertain. V was clipped by 2 bases and J by 0 bases, with 14 bases between them. Germline V CDR1 and CDR2: LGHDT, YNNKEL (reference sequence). CDR3 length: 17 residues. CDR3 bases: TGTGCCAGCAGCCAATGGAGCCTTCTTAACTCTGGAAACACCATATATTTT. Its protein is CASSQWSLLNSGNTIYF.

The J gene is TRBJ2-5, the V gene TRBV7-2; 13 positions match TRBD2. CDR1 is SGHTA, CDR2 FQGNSA, per germline. Trimming removed 5 bases from V and 3 bases from J; junction bases left unmatched: 3. The CDR3 is 15 residues long. The DNA for the CDR3 is TGTGCCAGCAGCAGGACTAGCGGGAGAGAAGAGACCCAGTACTTC. Protein sequence: CASSRTSGREETQYF. The full variable domain, completed using reference TRBV7-2 and TRBJ2-5, is GAGVSQSPSNKVTEKGKDVELRCDPISGHTALYWYRQSLGQGLEFLIYFQGNSAPDKSGLPSDRFSAERTGGSVSTLTIQRTQQEDSAVYLCASSRTSGREETQYFGPGTRLLVL.

The chain employs TRBV11-2 and TRBJ1-3; no definite D call. The CDR3 loop spans 14 amino acids. The ends were cut back, 5 bases at V and 0 bases at J, with 8 bases in the middle. Germline CDR1 reads SGHAT; CDR2 reads FQNNGV. CDR3 protein: CASSLPSSGNTIYF. CDR3 nucleotides: TGTGCCAGCAGCCTCCCTTCCTCTGGAAACACCATATATTTT.

This clone appeared a few times. The V gene is TRBV29-1, the J gene TRBJ2-1, with D possibly matching TRBD2 (6 bases). Deletions cut 7 bases from V and 8 bases from J, with 24 bases between. CDR1 SQVTM and CDR2 ANQGSEA come from the germline V gene. The CDR3 covers 15 residues. DNA of the CDR3: TGCAGCGCCAACCGGGCAGGGAGGTTGTTAGATGAGCAGTTCTTC. Translated: CSANRAGRLLDEQFF.

This clone was observed a single time. This chain connects TRBV19 to TRBJ1-1; tentatively, D is TRBD1 (5 bases). Trimming pared 3 bases from V and 0 bases from J, leaving 11 bases between. The CDR3 is 15 amino acids. The germline V gene encodes CDR1 LNHDA and CDR2 SQIVND (reference sequence). The CDR3 nucleotides are TGTGCCAGTAGTATTAGGGGCAGGGTGAACACTGAAGCTTTCTTT. Translation: CASSIRGRVNTEAFF.

This chain joins TRBV7-9 and TRBJ2-7; 10 positions match TRBD1. This CDR3 is built from 13 residues. Germline lookup yields CDR1 SEHNR and CDR2 FQNEAQ (reference sequence). V lost 7 bases, J lost 5 bases, and 5 bases stayed unmatched. CDR3 amino acids: CASNDRGRNEQYF. CDR3 sequence (DNA): TGTGCCAGCAATGACAGGGGGCGAAACGAGCAGTACTTC.

This chain connects TRBV19 to TRBJ2-2, with TRBD2 matching over 8 bases. Trimming cost V 4 bases and J 12 bases; bases outside gene matches: 16. There are 16 residues in the CDR3. Germline-derived CDR1 and CDR2 are LNHDA and SQIVND (reference sequence). The chain's CDR3 is CASSTHGGGPREKLFF. As DNA, the CDR3 is TGTGCCAGTAGTACCCACGGGGGGGGGCCAAGGGAGAAGCTGTTTTTT.

The chain has TRBV9 and TRBJ1-1; D might be TRBD1 (5 bases). CDR3 length equals 13 residues. V lost 0 bases and J 11 bases, leaving 14 bases between the germline ends. Germline loops: CDR1 SGDLS, CDR2 YYNGEE. CDR3 in DNA: TGTGCCAGCAGCGTAGGGCCGGGGGATAGGGCTTTCTTT. It translates to CASSVGPGDRAFF.

This sequence joins TRBV18 and TRBJ1-5, with D possibly being TRBD1 (6 bases). Deletions cut 4 bases from V and 0 bases from J, with 13 bases between. Per germline, CDR1 KGHSH and CDR2 LQKENI. The CDR3 spans 16 residues. The CDR3 nucleotides are TGTGCCAGCTCACGCTTAGAACAGGGTAGCAATCAGCCCCAGCATTTT. Protein product: CASSRLEQGSNQPQHF.

The V call is TRBV4-3, the J call TRBJ2-4; no clear D gene. CDR3 length: 14 amino acids. Germline loops: CDR1 LGHNA, CDR2 YSLEER. Trimming shortened V by 2 bases and J by 0 bases, and 5 bases separated the two germline ends. CDR3 amino acids: CASSQSVAKNIQYF. CDR3 coding DNA: TGCGCCAGCAGCCAATCGGTAGCCAAAAACATTCAGTACTTC.

The CDR3 bases are TGTGCCAGCAGCCTAGGTCTGGCTGAGCAGTTCTTC. Translated: CASSLGLAEQFF. The rearrangement links TRBV7-2 to TRBJ2-1; unclear D gene. The CDR3 is made up of 12 amino acids. The V end lost 5 bases, the J end lost 9 bases, and 11 bases lay between the germline ends. In germline, CDR1 is SGHTA, CDR2 FQGNSA.

The chain uses TRBV19 and TRBJ1-1; 7 bases agree with TRBD1. The CDR3 extends over 16 amino acids. Germline V lookup: CDR1 LNHDA, CDR2 SQIVND (reference sequence). V gave up 7 bases and J gave up 5 bases; unmatched junction bases: 16. In DNA, the CDR3 is TGTGCCAGTACCCACAGGGGCGCGAGGACCGGTACTGAAGCTTTCTTT. Its translation: CASTHRGARTGTEAFF.

The CDR3 nucleotides read TGCGCCAGCACCCGGGAGGGACAGATGAACACTGAAGCTTTCTTT. It translates to CASTREGQMNTEAFF. J is TRBJ1-1 and V is TRBV5-1; 7 bases are shared with TRBD1. V lost 6 bases and J lost 0; bases outside the gene matches: 8. There are 15 residues in the CDR3. The germline V gene encodes CDR1 SGHRS and CDR2 YFSETQ.

This clone appeared a single time. This chain connects TRBV20-1 to TRBJ1-1, with D unresolved. The V and J ends lost 3 bases and 0 bases respectively, with 8 bases between them. Per the germline V gene, CDR1 is DFQATT and CDR2 is SNEGSKA (reference sequence). The CDR3 sequence is 13 residues long. CDR3 bases: TGCAGTGCTAGTGAAACAGTGAACACTGAAGCTTTCTTT. Translating it yields CSASETVNTEAFF.

The V call is TRBV6-5, the J call TRBJ2-7; D is perhaps TRBD2 (5 bases). CDR3 size: 12 residues. V lost 6 bases and J lost 2, with 8 bases in between. Per germline, CDR1 MNHEY and CDR2 SVGAGI. CDR3 protein: CASSGLAYEQYF. The DNA for the CDR3 is TGTGCCAGCAGCGGACTCGCCTACGAGCAGTACTTC.

This clone occurred once. The chain employs TRBV4-2 and TRBJ2-1; TRBD2 matches 9 bases. The V segment lost 3 bases and the J segment 0 bases; nucleotides outside the gene matches: 12. Germline V CDR1 and CDR2: LGHNA, YNFKEQ. This CDR3 region has 19 residues. The CDR3 loop reads CASSQTGTSSASSYNEQFF. Here the CDR3 DNA reads TGTGCCAGCAGCCAGACCGGGACTAGCTCCGCGAGCTCCTACAATGAGCAGTTCTTC.

As DNA, the CDR3 is TGTGCCATCAGTGAAACAGGGCCGAATCAGCCCCAGCATTTT. Its protein is CAISETGPNQPQHF. The V call is TRBV10-3, the J call TRBJ1-5; possibly TRBD1 for D (6 bases). The V end was cut by 3 bases, the J end by 4 bases, with 10 bases between. The germline CDR1 and CDR2 sequences are ENHRY and SYGVKD. The CDR3 spans 14 residues.

This clone was seen a single time. The V gene is TRBV4-1, the J gene TRBJ2-1, with 13 bases identical to TRBD2. Germline V gene data show CDR1 as MGHRA and CDR2 as YSYEKL. J gave up 10 bases and V 3 bases, and 9 bases lay outside the gene matches. This CDR3 spans 16 amino acids. The CDR3 loop reads CASSHLLAGGAGEQFF. CDR3 nucleotide sequence: TGCGCCAGCAGCCATCTACTAGCGGGAGGGGCCGGGGAGCAGTTCTTC.

The chain joins TRBV6-6 to TRBJ2-3, with 10 bases that match TRBD2. This CDR3 is built from 16 residues. Germline CDR1 MNHNY, CDR2 SVGAGI (reference sequence). With 5 bases clipped from V and 4 bases from J, the junction kept 9 bases outside the gene matches. CDR3 nucleotides: TGTGCCAGCAGTAATGGACTAGCGGAGGGGTCAGATACGCAGTATTTT. It yields the protein CASSNGLAEGSDTQYF.

This sequence joins TRBV28 and TRBJ2-7, with TRBD2 matching 8 bases. The germline V gene encodes CDR1 MDHEN and CDR2 SYDVKM. Germline trimming cut 3 bases from V and 2 bases from J; bases unmatched to any gene: 3. There are 14 residues in the CDR3. The CDR3 protein is CASSLGSGAYEQYF. DNA for the CDR3: TGTGCCAGCAGTTTGGGTAGCGGGGCCTACGAGCAGTACTTC.

This chain uses TRBV7-6 with TRBJ1-1, with 10 positions matching TRBD1. With V trimmed by 1 base and J by 3 bases, 5 bases remained unmatched. The CDR3 runs to 16 residues. Germline CDR1 SGHVS, CDR2 FNYEAQ. CDR3 bases: TGTGCCAGCAGCTTAGGGGTAGGACAGGGGGACACTGAAGCTTTCTTT. Protein sequence: CASSLGVGQGDTEAFF.

The chain combines TRBV19 with TRBJ1-5; no clear D gene. CDR3 size: 13 residues. Trimming removed 3 bases from V and 2 bases from J, with 5 bases in between. Germline lookup yields CDR1 LNHDA and CDR2 SQIVND (reference sequence). The CDR3 DNA sequence: TGTGCCAGTAGTATTCGGGGCAATCAGCCCCAGCATTTT. It yields the protein CASSIRGNQPQHF. Variable domain in full (rest from reference TRBV19 and TRBJ1-5): DGGITQSPKYLFRKEGQNVTLSCEQNLNHDAMYWYRQDPGQGLRLIYYSQIVNDFQKGDIAEGYSVSREKKESFPLTVTSAQKNPTAFYLCASSIRGNQPQHFGDGTRLSIL.

This sequence joins TRBV27 and TRBJ2-7; possibly TRBD1 for D (7 bases). Trimming left V 6 bases short and J 3 bases short, with 18 bases between. This CDR3 has 15 amino acids. Germline V gene data show CDR1 as MNHEY and CDR2 as SMNVEV (reference sequence). The CDR3 region is CASSSRGQGGYEQYF. The CDR3 DNA reads as TGTGCCAGCAGCTCGCGAGGGCAGGGGGGCTACGAGCAGTACTTC.